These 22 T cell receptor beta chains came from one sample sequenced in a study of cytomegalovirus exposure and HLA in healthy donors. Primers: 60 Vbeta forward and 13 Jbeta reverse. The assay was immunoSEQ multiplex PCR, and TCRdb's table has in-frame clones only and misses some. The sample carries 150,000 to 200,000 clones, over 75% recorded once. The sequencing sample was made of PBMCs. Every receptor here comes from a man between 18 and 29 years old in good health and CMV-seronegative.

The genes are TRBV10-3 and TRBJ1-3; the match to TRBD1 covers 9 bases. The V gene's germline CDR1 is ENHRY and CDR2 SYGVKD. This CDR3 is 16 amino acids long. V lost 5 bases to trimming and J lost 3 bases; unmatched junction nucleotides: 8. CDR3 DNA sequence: TGTGCCATCAGTATCGTACAGGGGGCTGTTGGAAACACCATATATTTT. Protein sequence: CAISIVQGAVGNTIYF.

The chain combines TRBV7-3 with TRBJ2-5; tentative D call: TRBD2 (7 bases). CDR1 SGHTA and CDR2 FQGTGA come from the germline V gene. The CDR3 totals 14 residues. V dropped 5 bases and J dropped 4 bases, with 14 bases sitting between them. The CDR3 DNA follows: TGTGCCAGCAGCCCCTCAGGGGAGGGAGAGACCCAGTACTTC. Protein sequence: CASSPSGEGETQYF.

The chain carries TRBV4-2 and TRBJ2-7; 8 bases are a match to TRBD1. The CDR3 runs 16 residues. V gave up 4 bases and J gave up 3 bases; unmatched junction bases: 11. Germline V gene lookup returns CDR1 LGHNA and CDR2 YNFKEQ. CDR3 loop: CASSRSGTGPLYEQYF. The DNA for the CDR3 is TGTGCCAGCAGCCGATCCGGGACAGGCCCCCTCTACGAGCAGTACTTC.

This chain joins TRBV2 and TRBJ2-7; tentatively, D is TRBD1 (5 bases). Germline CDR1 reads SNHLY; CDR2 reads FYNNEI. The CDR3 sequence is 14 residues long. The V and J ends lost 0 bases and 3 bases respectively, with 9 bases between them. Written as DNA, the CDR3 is TGTGCCAGCAGTGAAGCGCAGGGTTTCTACGAGCAGTACTTC. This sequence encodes CASSEAQGFYEQYF.

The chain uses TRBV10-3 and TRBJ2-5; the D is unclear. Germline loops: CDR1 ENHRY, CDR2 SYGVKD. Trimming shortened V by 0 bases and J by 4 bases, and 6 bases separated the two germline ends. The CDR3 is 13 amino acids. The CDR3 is CAISESVRETQYF. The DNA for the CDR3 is TGTGCCATCAGTGAGTCGGTGCGAGAGACCCAGTACTTC.

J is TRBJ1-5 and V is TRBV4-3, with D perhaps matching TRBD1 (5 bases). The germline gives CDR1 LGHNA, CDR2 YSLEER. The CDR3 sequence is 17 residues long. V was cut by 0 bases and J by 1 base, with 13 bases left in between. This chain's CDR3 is CASSQDTGELSNQPQHF. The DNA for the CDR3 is TGCGCCAGCAGCCAAGATACGGGGGAGTTGAGCAATCAGCCCCAGCATTTT.

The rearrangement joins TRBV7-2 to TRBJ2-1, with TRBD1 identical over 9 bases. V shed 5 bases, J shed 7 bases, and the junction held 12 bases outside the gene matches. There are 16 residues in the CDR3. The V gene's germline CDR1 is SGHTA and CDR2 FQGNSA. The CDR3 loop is CASSPQTGTGRNEQFF. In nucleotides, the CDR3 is TGTGCCAGCAGCCCGCAGACCGGGACAGGGAGGAATGAGCAGTTCTTC.

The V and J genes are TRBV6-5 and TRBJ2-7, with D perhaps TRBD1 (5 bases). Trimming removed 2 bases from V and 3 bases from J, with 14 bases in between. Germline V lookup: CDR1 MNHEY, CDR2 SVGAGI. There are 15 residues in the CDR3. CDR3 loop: CASSYQVGHNYEQYF. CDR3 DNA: TGTGCCAGCAGTTACCAGGTGGGGCATAACTACGAGCAGTACTTC.

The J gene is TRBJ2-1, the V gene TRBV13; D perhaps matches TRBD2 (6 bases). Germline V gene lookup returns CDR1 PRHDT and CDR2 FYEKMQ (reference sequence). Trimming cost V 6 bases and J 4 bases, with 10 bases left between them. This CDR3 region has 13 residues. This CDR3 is CASSSGKYNEQFF. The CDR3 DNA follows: TGTGCCAGCAGTAGCGGAAAATACAATGAGCAGTTCTTC.

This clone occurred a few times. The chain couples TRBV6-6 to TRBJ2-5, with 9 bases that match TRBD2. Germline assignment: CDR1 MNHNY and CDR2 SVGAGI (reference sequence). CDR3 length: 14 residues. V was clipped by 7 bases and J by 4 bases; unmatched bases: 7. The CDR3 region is CASTAAGGGETQYF. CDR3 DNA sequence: TGTGCCAGCACCGCCGCGGGGGGGGGAGAGACCCAGTACTTC.

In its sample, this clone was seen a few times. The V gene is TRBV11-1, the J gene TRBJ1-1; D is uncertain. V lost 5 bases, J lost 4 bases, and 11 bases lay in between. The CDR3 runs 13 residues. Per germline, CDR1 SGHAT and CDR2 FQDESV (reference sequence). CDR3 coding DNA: TGTGCCAGCAGCAAAGGAGGGTTCACTGAAGCTTTCTTT. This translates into CASSKGGFTEAFF.

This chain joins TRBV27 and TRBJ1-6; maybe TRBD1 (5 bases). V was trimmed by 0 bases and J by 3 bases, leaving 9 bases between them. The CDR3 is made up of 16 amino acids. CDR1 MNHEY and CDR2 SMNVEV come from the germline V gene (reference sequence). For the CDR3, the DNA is TGTGCCAGCAGTTTATCGCGACAGATCTATAATTCACCCCTCCACTTT. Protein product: CASSLSRQIYNSPLHF.

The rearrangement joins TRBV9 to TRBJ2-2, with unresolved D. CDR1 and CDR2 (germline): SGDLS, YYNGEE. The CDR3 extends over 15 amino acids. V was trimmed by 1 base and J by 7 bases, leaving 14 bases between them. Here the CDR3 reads CASSVIPDSIGELFF. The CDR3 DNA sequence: TGTGCCAGCAGCGTAATTCCCGACTCTATCGGGGAGCTGTTTTTT.

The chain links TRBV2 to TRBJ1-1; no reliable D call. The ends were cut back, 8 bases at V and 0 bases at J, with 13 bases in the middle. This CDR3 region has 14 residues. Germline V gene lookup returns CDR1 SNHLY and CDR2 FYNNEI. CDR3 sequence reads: CASLFLQLNTEAFF. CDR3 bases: TGTGCCAGCTTGTTCCTACAGCTGAACACTGAAGCTTTCTTT.

This CDR3 is CASSWGQTLGKLFF. The CDR3 region has the DNA TGTGCCAGCAGCTGGGGACAGACGCTTGGGAAACTGTTTTTT. The chain recombines TRBV5-6 with TRBJ1-4; TRBD1 agrees at 7 bases. This CDR3 contains 14 residues. From germline, CDR1 is SGHDT and CDR2 YYEEEE. Trimming removed 3 bases from V and 11 bases from J; junction bases left unmatched: 10.

In DNA, the CDR3 is TGCGCCAGCAGCTTGTCAGAACCTCGCACAGATACGCAGTATTTT. It yields the protein CASSLSEPRTDTQYF. The V and J genes are TRBV5-1 and TRBJ2-3; D is ambiguous. The V gene's germline CDR1 is SGHRS and CDR2 YFSETQ. Trimming pared 1 base from V and 1 base from J, leaving 10 bases between. The CDR3 sequence is 15 residues long.

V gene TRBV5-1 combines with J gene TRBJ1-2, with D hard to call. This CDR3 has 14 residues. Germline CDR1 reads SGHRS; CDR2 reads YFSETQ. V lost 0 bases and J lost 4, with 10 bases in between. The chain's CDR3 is CASSLAIMSYGYTF. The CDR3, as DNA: TGCGCCAGCAGCTTGGCCATCATGAGCTATGGCTACACCTTC.

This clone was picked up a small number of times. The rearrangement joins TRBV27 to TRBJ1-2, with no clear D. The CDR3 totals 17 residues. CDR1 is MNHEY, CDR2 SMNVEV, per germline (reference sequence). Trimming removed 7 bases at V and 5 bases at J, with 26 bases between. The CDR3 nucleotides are TGTGCCAGCAAGCGTGGAGGAGGTGGGGTAAGAGGATATGGCTACACCTTC. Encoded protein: CASKRGGGGVRGYGYTF.

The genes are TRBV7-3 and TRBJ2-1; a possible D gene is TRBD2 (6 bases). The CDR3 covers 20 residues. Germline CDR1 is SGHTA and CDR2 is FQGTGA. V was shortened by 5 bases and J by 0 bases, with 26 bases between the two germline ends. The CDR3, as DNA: TGTGCCAGCAGCACACCTGGGGCGGGGACGGGACGATCCTCCTACAATGAGCAGTTCTTC. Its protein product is CASSTPGAGTGRSSYNEQFF.

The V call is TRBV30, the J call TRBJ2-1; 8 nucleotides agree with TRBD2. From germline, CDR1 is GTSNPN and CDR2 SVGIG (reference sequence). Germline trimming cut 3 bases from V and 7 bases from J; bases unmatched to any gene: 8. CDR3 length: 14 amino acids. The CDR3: CAWRYSGAKNEQFF. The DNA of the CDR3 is TGTGCCTGGAGGTATAGCGGGGCTAAAAATGAGCAGTTCTTC. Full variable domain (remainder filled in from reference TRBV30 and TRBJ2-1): SQTIHQWPATLVQPVGSPLSLECTVEGTSNPNLYWYRQAAGRGLQLLFYSVGIGQISSEVPQNLSASRPQDRQFILSSKKLLLSDSGFYLCAWRYSGAKNEQFFGPGTRLTVL.

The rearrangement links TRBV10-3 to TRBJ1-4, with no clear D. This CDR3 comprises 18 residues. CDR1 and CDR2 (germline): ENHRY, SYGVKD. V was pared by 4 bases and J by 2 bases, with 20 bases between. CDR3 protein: CAISGASPAGRTNEKLFF. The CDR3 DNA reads TGTGCCATCAGTGGGGCCTCGCCCGCGGGAAGGACTAATGAAAAACTGTTTTTT.

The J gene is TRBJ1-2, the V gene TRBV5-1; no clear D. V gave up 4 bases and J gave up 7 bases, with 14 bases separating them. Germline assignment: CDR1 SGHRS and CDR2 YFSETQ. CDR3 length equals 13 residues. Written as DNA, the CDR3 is TGCGCCAGCAGCCCCCATGAGGCGGTTGGCTACACCTTC. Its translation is CASSPHEAVGYTF.